This T cell receptor (beta chain) was captured by sequencing in a study of T-cell reconstitution after alpha-beta-depleted transplantation in children. Between the trimmed V and J ends, which lost 4 bases and 4 bases, there was a span of 10 bases. CDR1 and CDR2 (germline): MNHEY, SVGEGT. The CDR3 sequence is 14 residues long. This clonotype has ten or more counts. Unique molecular identifiers were built into the TCRbeta library. TCRdb itself ran the PCR reads through MiXCR, one entry per CDR3 protein. The repertoire includes around 190,000 distinct CDR3 sequences, roughly 7.1% of them detected once, and less than 7% sits in the top ten.

This chain connects TRBV6-2 or TRBV6-3 to TRBJ2-2; D gene uncertain. This sample comprised PBMCs, obtained before TCRalphabeta/CD19-depleted stem cell transplant. The TCR originated in a boy aged 2-15 years with acute lymphoblastic leukemia, due to receive a stem cell transplant. Written as DNA, the CDR3 is TGTGCCAGCAGTTTAACGCGGAGCACCGGGGAGCTGTTTTTT. Translated: CASSLTRSTGELFF.